The 16 T cell receptor beta chains presented below share a single source sample, sequenced in a study of T cell repertoires in cytomegalovirus infection. Their cognate antigens are unknown. Each CDR3 protein is one row after TCRdb ran MiXCR on the reads. The sample has under 350,000 distinct CDR3 sequences, roughly a fifth seen once; the top ten hold about 21%. Sequencing was performed on cultured PBMCs, taken from culture after CMV antigen stimulation. The receptors come from a human donor in good health (CMV status not recorded). Some clones in this sample may be carry-over from other donors' samples.

This clonotype was seen a handful of times. This chain connects TRBV6-2 or TRBV6-3 to TRBJ1-1, with D unresolved. Trimming shortened V by 0 bases and J by 4 bases, and 9 bases separated the two germline ends. CDR3 length: 14 residues. The germline gives CDR1 MNHEY, CDR2 SVGEGT. The CDR3 here is CASSYSGPRTEAFF. DNA for the CDR3: TGTGCCAGCAGTTACTCCGGACCCCGCACTGAAGCTTTCTTT.

The chain has TRBV28 and TRBJ1-1; TRBD1 aligns across 7 bases. This CDR3 spans 14 amino acids. Per germline, CDR1 MDHEN and CDR2 SYDVKM. V gave up 7 bases and J gave up 7 bases; unmatched junction bases: 12. CDR3 nucleotides: TGTGCCAGCACCTCGGGACAGCCCGGGAATGAAGCTTTCTTT. It encodes CASTSGQPGNEAFF.

This chain uses TRBV20-1 with TRBJ2-5, with TRBD2 identical over 13 bases. Germline trimming cut 5 bases from V and 5 bases from J; bases unmatched to any gene: 5. Germline CDR1 DFQATT, CDR2 SNEGSKA (reference sequence). The CDR3 loop spans 14 amino acids. CDR3 nucleotide sequence: TGCAGTGCTGGACTAGCGGGAGAGAGGGAGACCCAGTACTTC. Translating gives CSAGLAGERETQYF.

The V call is TRBV7-9, the J call TRBJ1-1; D is ambiguous. CDR1 SEHNR and CDR2 FQNEAQ come from the germline V gene (reference sequence). The CDR3 length is 12 residues. V lost 5 bases, J lost 6 bases, and 10 bases lay in between. CDR3 DNA sequence: TGTGCCAGCAGCCCCCGAGTCTCTGAAGCTTTCTTT. Protein sequence: CASSPRVSEAFF.

This clonotype occurred many times. The V call is TRBV7-2, the J call TRBJ2-3; weak D call: TRBD2 (6 bases). V was pared by 5 bases and J by 4 bases, with 13 bases between. This CDR3 is 14 amino acids long. CDR1 is SGHTA and CDR2 is FQGNSA in the germline V gene. The chain's CDR3 is CASSVRERADTQYF. The DNA for the CDR3 is TGTGCCAGCAGCGTACGGGAGAGGGCAGATACGCAGTATTTT.

The chain has TRBV7-2 and TRBJ2-2, with D perhaps assigned TRBD1 or TRBD2 (5 bases each). V lost 9 bases and J 1 base, leaving 18 bases between the germline ends. From germline, CDR1 is SGHTA and CDR2 FQGNSA. The CDR3 loop spans 16 amino acids. CDR3 bases: TGTGCCAGTATAACAAGAGGGACGGTGAACACCGGGGAGCTGTTTTTT. This sequence encodes CASITRGTVNTGELFF. The entire variable domain, with the rest obtained from reference TRBV7-2 and TRBJ2-2, is as follows: GAGVSQSPSNKVTEKGKDVELRCDPISGHTALYWYRQSLGQGLEFLIYFQGNSAPDKSGLPSDRFSAERTGGSVSTLTIQRTQQEDSAVYLCASITRGTVNTGELFFGEGSRLTVL.

This clonotype was counted ten times or more. V usage is TRBV7-2 and J usage is TRBJ1-2; D gene unclear. V was cut by 0 bases and J by 2 bases, with 10 bases left in between. From germline, CDR1 is SGHTA and CDR2 FQGNSA. This CDR3 has 15 residues. CDR3: CASSLAATVNYGYTF. The CDR3 DNA follows: TGTGCCAGCAGCTTAGCGGCAACAGTGAACTATGGCTACACCTTC.

This clonotype was observed a few times. Written as DNA, the CDR3 is TGTGCCAGCAGTCCCGACAGGGGAATAGGCGATACGCAGTATTTT. Translating gives CASSPDRGIGDTQYF. This chain joins TRBV12-3 or TRBV12-4 and TRBJ2-3, with TRBD1 matching over 8 bases. There are 15 residues in the CDR3. Trimming cost V 5 bases and J 6 bases; bases outside gene matches: 10.

This rearrangement joins TRBV7-9 to TRBJ2-7; 7 bases are shared with TRBD1. This CDR3 comprises 17 residues. CDR1 and CDR2 from the germline V gene are SEHNR and FQNEAQ (reference sequence). V lost 5 bases, J lost 4 bases, and 17 bases stayed unmatched. CDR3 sequence: CASSPLITGTEPYEQYF. The CDR3 DNA is TGTGCCAGCAGCCCTCTGATTACCGGGACAGAGCCTTACGAGCAGTACTTC.

This clonotype was observed once. The CDR3 DNA follows: TGTGCCAGCAGTTTGTCGACAGACTATACGCAGTATTTT. Residues: CASSLSTDYTQYF. The chain recombines TRBV12-3 or TRBV12-4 with TRBJ2-3; a weak D match, TRBD1 (5 bases). There are 13 residues in the CDR3. V dropped 3 bases and J dropped 7 bases, with 11 bases sitting between them.

The chain couples TRBV7-9 to TRBJ2-5, with 9 bases that match TRBD2. Germline loops: CDR1 SEHNR, CDR2 FQNEAQ (reference sequence). The CDR3 is 14 residues long. J was trimmed by 5 bases and V by 6 bases; bases with no gene match: 7. In nucleotides, the CDR3 is TGTGCCAGCAGGGGCGCGGGAGGGGTCGAGACCCAGTACTTC. Translating it yields CASRGAGGVETQYF.

The sample holds a few counts of this clonotype. V is TRBV12-3 or TRBV12-4 and J is TRBJ2-1, with 13 bases aligning to TRBD2. Trimming cost V 5 bases and J 9 bases; bases outside gene matches: 16. The CDR3 has 18 amino acids. CDR3 DNA sequence: TGTGCCAGCAGTCAGAGGAATATACTAGCGGGAGGGGCTGGTGAGCAGTTCTTC. Translation gives CASSQRNILAGGAGEQFF.

The gene calls are TRBV19 and TRBJ2-7; 9 bases fit TRBD2. The ends lost 5 bases at V and 0 bases at J; junction bases unmatched: 5. Germline CDR1 LNHDA, CDR2 SQIVND (reference sequence). The CDR3 length is 15 residues. CDR3 residues: CASSEEREDSYEQYF. CDR3 in DNA: TGTGCCAGTAGTGAGGAGCGGGAGGACTCCTACGAGCAGTACTTC.

In the case of this clonotype: A much larger clone is a single base away; this may be a read error. The V and J genes are TRBV6-2 or TRBV6-3 and TRBJ2-5, with 9 positions matching TRBD1. Trimming cost V 6 bases and J 1 base; bases outside gene matches: 0. Looked up from germline, CDR1 is MNHEY and CDR2 is SVGEGT. The CDR3 has 13 amino acids. The CDR3 region has the DNA TGTGCCAGCAGGGGACAGGGCCAAGAGACCCAGTACTTC. Residues: CASRGQGQETQYF.

The sample holds a few counts of this clonotype. The chain is built from TRBV19 and TRBJ1-1; D remains unclear. V shed 11 bases and J shed 0 bases, with 16 bases lying between them. CDR3 length: 14 amino acids. CDR1 is LNHDA, CDR2 SQIVND, per germline (reference sequence). This CDR3 is CAQEVRTMNTEAFF. CDR3 sequence (DNA): TGTGCCCAAGAGGTCCGGACTATGAACACTGAAGCTTTCTTT.

This clonotype was observed many times. The chain recombines TRBV2 with TRBJ1-5; D is uncertain. CDR3 length: 12 amino acids. Trimming took 3 bases from V and 7 from J, leaving 7 bases between them. The germline CDR1 and CDR2 sequences are SNHLY and FYNNEI. The CDR3 DNA sequence: TGTGCCAGCAGTGACTGGAGACAGCCCCAGCATTTT. Translating it yields CASSDWRQPQHF.